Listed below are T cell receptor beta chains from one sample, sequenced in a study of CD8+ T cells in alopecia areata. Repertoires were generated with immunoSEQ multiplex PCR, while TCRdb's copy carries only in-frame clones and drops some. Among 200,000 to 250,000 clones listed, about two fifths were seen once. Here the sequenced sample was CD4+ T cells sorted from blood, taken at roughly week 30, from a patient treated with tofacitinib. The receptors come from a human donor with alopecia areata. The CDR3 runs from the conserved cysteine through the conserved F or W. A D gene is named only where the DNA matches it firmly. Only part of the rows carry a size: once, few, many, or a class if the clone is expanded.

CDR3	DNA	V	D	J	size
CASSQGRTGIVQPQHF	TGCGCCAGCAGCCAGGGGCGGACAGGGATTGTGCAGCCCCAGCATTTT	TRBV4-1	TRBD1	TRBJ1-5	-
CASSLSSLQGARGYTF	TGTGCCAGCAGCTTATCATCCTTACAGGGGGCGAGGGGCTACACCTTC	TRBV11-1	TRBD1	TRBJ1-2	-
CASSWGLVDGYTF	TGTGCCAGCAGCTGGGGCCTGGTCGATGGCTACACCTTC	TRBV7-9	-	TRBJ1-2	-
CASSVGPPSYEQYF	TGTGCCAGCAGCGTAGGGCCCCCATCCTACGAGCAGTACTTC	TRBV9	-	TRBJ2-7	-
CSARLSEQFF	TGCAGTGCAAGATTATCGGAGCAGTTCTTC	TRBV20-1	-	TRBJ2-1	few
CAWSWGRPSYGYTF	TGTGCCTGGAGTTGGGGCAGACCTTCCTATGGCTACACCTTC	TRBV30	-	TRBJ1-2	few
CASSFGTGDEQFF	TGTGCCAGCAGCTTCGGGACCGGCGATGAGCAGTTCTTC	TRBV7-2	-	TRBJ2-1	-
CASSLGYSNQPQHF	TGTGCCAGCAGTCTCGGGTATAGCAATCAGCCCCAGCATTTT	TRBV27	-	TRBJ1-5	-
CASSDRQGIYEQYF	TGTGCCAGCAGTGACAGACAGGGGATATACGAGCAGTACTTC	TRBV2	TRBD1	TRBJ2-7	-
CASSFDRGTDTQYF	TGTGCCAGCAGCTTCGACAGGGGCACAGATACGCAGTATTTT	TRBV11-2	TRBD1	TRBJ2-3	-
CASSGGPIGNQPQHF	TGTGCCAGCAGCGGAGGCCCGATCGGCAATCAGCCCCAGCATTTT	TRBV9	-	TRBJ1-5	few
CAWSVGSGYTF	TGTGCCTGGAGTGTCGGTAGCGGCTACACCTTC	TRBV30	-	TRBJ1-2	few
CAWSGMSGEAFF	TGTGCCTGGAGTGGTATGTCGGGAGAAGCTTTCTTT	TRBV30	-	TRBJ1-1	few
CASSPLSGTQYF	TGTGCCAGCAGCCCCCTTTCTGGGACCCAGTACTTC	TRBV5-6	-	TRBJ2-5	-
CAWSKERGRKTQYF	TGTGCCTGGAGTAAGGAGCGGGGTAGAAAGACCCAATACTTC	TRBV30	TRBD2	TRBJ2-5	-
CASSPSLGGPEKLFF	TGTGCCAGCAGCCCCTCTTTAGGGGGGCCGGAAAAACTGTTTTTT	TRBV14	-	TRBJ1-4	few
CASSQRQTGNEQFF	TGTGCCAGCAGCCAACGGCAGACAGGGAATGAGCAGTTCTTC	TRBV14	TRBD1	TRBJ2-1	many
CASLAGRVYNEQFF	TGTGCCAGCCTGGCGGGTAGGGTTTACAATGAGCAGTTCTTC	TRBV7-2	-	TRBJ2-1	few
CAYGDGGTGDTQYF	TGTGCCTACGGCGATGGCGGGACAGGGGATACGCAGTATTTT	TRBV30	TRBD1	TRBJ2-3	-
CASSWGSGGSYEQYF	TGTGCCAGCAGCTGGGGCAGTGGAGGGAGCTACGAGCAGTACTTC	TRBV5-4	-	TRBJ2-7	few
CASSHSGTDNEQFF	TGCGCCAGCAGCCACTCCGGGACAGACAATGAGCAGTTCTTC	TRBV5-1	TRBD1	TRBJ2-1	once
CASSPGTGLIFRGYTF	TGTGCCAGCAGCCCCGGGACAGGCTTAATATTTCGTGGCTACACCTTC	TRBV5-5	TRBD1	TRBJ1-2	few
CASSFQSAGETQYF	TGCGCCAGCAGCTTCCAGTCGGCGGGGGAGACCCAGTACTTC	TRBV5-1	-	TRBJ2-5	-
CAWSVQVVVTEAFF	TGTGCCTGGAGTGTACAGGTAGTGGTCACTGAAGCTTTCTTT	TRBV30	-	TRBJ1-1	few
CASSLSGNEQFF	TGTGCCAGCAGCCTAAGCGGGAATGAGCAGTTCTTC	TRBV6-5	-	TRBJ2-1	once
CASSRSHTEAFF	TGTGCCAGTAGCAGAAGCCACACTGAAGCTTTCTTT	TRBV19	-	TRBJ1-1	few
CASSLVASEAFF	TGTGCCAGCAGCTTAGTTGCGTCTGAAGCTTTCTTT	TRBV7-9	-	TRBJ1-1	few
CASSRQGAAGNTIYF	TGTGCCAGCTCAAGGCAGGGGGCAGCTGGAAACACCATATATTTT	TRBV7-9	TRBD1	TRBJ1-3	few
CASSFDRNYEQYF	TGTGCCAGCAGCTTTGACAGAAACTACGAGCAGTACTTC	TRBV5-4	-	TRBJ2-7	-
CASSPERTEQFF	TGTGCCAGCTCACCAGAAAGAACAGAGCAGTTCTTC	TRBV18	-	TRBJ2-1	-
CAGPGGGSSYEQYF	TGTGCCGGACCTGGGGGGGGCAGCTCCTACGAGCAGTACTTC	TRBV6-5	-	TRBJ2-7	-
CASSPDSAHGYTF	TGTGCCAGCAGCCCTGACTCGGCCCATGGCTACACCTTC	TRBV6-5	-	TRBJ1-2	-
CSALGSVANTEAFF	TGCAGCGCCCTTGGTTCAGTGGCTAACACTGAAGCTTTCTTT	TRBV29-1	-	TRBJ1-1	few
CATTHGTANTGELFF	TGCGCCACAACCCATGGGACAGCGAACACCGGGGAGCTGTTTTTT	TRBV5-1	TRBD1	TRBJ2-2	-
CASGLGAGEQYF	TGTGCTAGTGGTTTGGGGGCCGGCGAGCAGTACTTC	TRBV12-5	-	TRBJ2-7	few
CASSYLDSPGANVLTF	TGTGCCAGCAGTTACTTGGACTCCCCTGGGGCCAACGTCCTGACTTTC	TRBV6-6	-	TRBJ2-6	-
CASRGGEYEQYF	TGCGCCAGCAGGGGTGGGGAATACGAGCAGTACTTC	TRBV5-1	-	TRBJ2-7	few
CSVGGAEAFF	TGCAGCGTTGGTGGGGCTGAAGCTTTCTTT	TRBV29-1	-	TRBJ1-1	-
CSGWTGTGGHEQYF	TGCAGCGGATGGACCGGGACAGGGGGCCACGAGCAGTACTTC	TRBV29-1	TRBD1	TRBJ2-7	-
CSVGRDYYEQYF	TGCAGCGTTGGCCGGGACTACTACGAGCAGTACTTC	TRBV29-1	TRBD2	TRBJ2-7	-
CAWSGAGLNYGYTF	TGTGCCTGGAGTGGGGCCGGTCTTAACTATGGCTACACCTTC	TRBV30	-	TRBJ1-2	-
CAISERGRTDTQYF	TGTGCCATCAGTGAGAGAGGGCGCACAGATACGCAGTATTTT	TRBV10-3	-	TRBJ2-3	few
CASSLVPSGRTQYF	TGTGCCAGCAGCTTAGTCCCGTCGGGGCGGACCCAGTACTTC	TRBV7-8	-	TRBJ2-5	-
CASSQPTGNYGYTF	TGCGCCAGCAGCCAGCCTACAGGGAACTATGGCTACACCTTC	TRBV4-1	-	TRBJ1-2	-
CASSTGQSNQPQHF	TGTGCCAGCAGCACGGGACAGAGCAATCAGCCCCAGCATTTT	TRBV6-5	TRBD1	TRBJ1-5	few
CSARDDFTIYF	TGCAGTGCTAGAGATGACTTCACCATATATTTT	TRBV20-1	-	TRBJ1-3	-
CAFGQDLSPLHF	TGTGCCTTTGGACAGGACCTTTCACCCCTCCACTTT	TRBV30	TRBD1	TRBJ1-6	few
CASCTNTEAFF	TGTGCCAGTTGCACGAACACTGAAGCTTTCTTT	TRBV19	-	TRBJ1-1	-
CAWKQSGRRYGEQFF	TGTGCCTGGAAACAGAGCGGGAGAAGGTATGGTGAGCAGTTCTTC	TRBV30	TRBD2	TRBJ2-1	few
CASSSQGNTEAFF	TGCGCCAGCAGCTCACAGGGGAACACTGAAGCTTTCTTT	TRBV5-1	-	TRBJ1-1	-
CASSPQYRDRAFHTGELFF	TGTGCCAGCAGCCCACAGTACCGGGACAGGGCGTTCCACACCGGGGAGCTGTTTTTT	TRBV5-5	TRBD1	TRBJ2-2	few
CAGSGGYEQYF	TGTGCCGGTTCAGGGGGCTACGAGCAGTACTTC	TRBV10-3	TRBD1	TRBJ2-7	few